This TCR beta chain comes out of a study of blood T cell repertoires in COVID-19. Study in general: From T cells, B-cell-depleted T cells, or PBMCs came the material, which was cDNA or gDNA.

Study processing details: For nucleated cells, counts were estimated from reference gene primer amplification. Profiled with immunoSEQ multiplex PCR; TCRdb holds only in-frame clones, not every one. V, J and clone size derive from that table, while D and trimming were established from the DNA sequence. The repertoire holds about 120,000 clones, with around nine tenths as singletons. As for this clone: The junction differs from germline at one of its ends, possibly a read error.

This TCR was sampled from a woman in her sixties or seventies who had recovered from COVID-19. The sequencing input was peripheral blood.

The CDR3 here is CASGGRTDTQYF. The CDR3 nucleotides are TGCGCCTCAGGGGGACGCACAGATACGCAGTATTTT. The V call is TRBV7-2, the J call TRBJ2-3; the match to TRBD1 covers 7 bases. In germline, CDR1 is SGHTA, CDR2 FQGNSA. This CDR3 is 12 amino acids long. Based on the CDR3 plus reference TRBV7-2 and TRBJ2-3, the full variable domain is GAGVSQSPSNKVTEKGKDVELRCDPISGHTALYWYRQSLGQGLEFLIYFQGNSAPDKSGLPSDRFSAERTGGSVSTLTIQRTQQEDSAVYLCASGGRTDTQYFGPGTRLTVL.